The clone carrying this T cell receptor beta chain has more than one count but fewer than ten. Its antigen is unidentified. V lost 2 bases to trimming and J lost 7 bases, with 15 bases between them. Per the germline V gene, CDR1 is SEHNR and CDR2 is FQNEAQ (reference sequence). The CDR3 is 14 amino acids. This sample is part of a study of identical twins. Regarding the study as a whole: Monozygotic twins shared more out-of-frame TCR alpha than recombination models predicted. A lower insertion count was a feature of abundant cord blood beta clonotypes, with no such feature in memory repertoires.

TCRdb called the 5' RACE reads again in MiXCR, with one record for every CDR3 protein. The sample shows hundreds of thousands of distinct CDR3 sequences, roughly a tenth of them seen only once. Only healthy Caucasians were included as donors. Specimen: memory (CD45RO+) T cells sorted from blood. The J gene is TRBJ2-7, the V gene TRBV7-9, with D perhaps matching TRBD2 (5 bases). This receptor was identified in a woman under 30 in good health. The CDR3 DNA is TGTGCCAGCAGCTTAAGGCGGGTCCGGGAAGAGCAGTACTTC. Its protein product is CASSLRRVREEQYF.